This TCR beta chain was observed in a study of cytomegalovirus exposure and HLA in healthy donors. Trimming left V 5 bases short and J 4 bases short, with 9 bases between. CDR3 length equals 14 residues. Germline V gene data show CDR1 as MNHEY and CDR2 as SMNVEV (reference sequence). TCRdb's table, derived via immunoSEQ multiplex PCR, lists solely in-frame clones and lacks some. The sample carries 130,000 to 150,000 clones, roughly nine tenths recorded once. V and J are TRBV27 and TRBJ2-6, with D uncertain. The sequenced sample consisted of PBMCs. The sequence was collected from a woman aged 18 to 35 in good health and CMV-seropositive. The DNA of the CDR3 is TGTGCCAGCAGTCCCTTAGTAGGGGCCAACGTCCTGACTTTC. This codes for CASSPLVGANVLTF.